The 16 T cell receptor beta chains presented below share a single source sample, sequenced in a study of OX40 agonist ivuxolimab in advanced cancers. Profiled with immunoSEQ multiplex PCR; TCRdb holds only in-frame clones, not every one. This sample has over 20,000 clones; more than 75% occur once, and the top ten carry 21%. The source material was CD4+ or CD8+ T cells sorted from blood, sampled in a trial of the OX40 agonist ivuxolimab. The source of these receptors is an adult with an advanced solid tumor such as melanoma, head and neck, liver or kidney cancer.

The J gene is TRBJ2-7, the V gene TRBV29-1, with D possibly being TRBD1 (6 bases). Germline loops: CDR1 SQVTM, CDR2 ANQGSEA. The CDR3 is 14 residues long. With 1 base removed from V and 2 bases from J, the gap between germline ends came to 12 bases. The DNA of the CDR3 is TGCAGCGTTGAAGGGGGACAATCTGCCTACGAGCAGTACTTC. Protein: CSVEGGQSAYEQYF.

The rearrangement links TRBV11-2 to TRBJ1-4; perhaps TRBD1 as D (5 bases). CDR3 length equals 15 residues. Germline-derived CDR1 and CDR2 are SGHAT and FQNNGV. V was shortened by 4 bases and J by 0 bases, with 9 bases between the two germline ends. The CDR3 nucleotides are TGTGCCAGCAGCTGGGGGTTGGCAACTAATGAAAAACTGTTTTTT. This codes for CASSWGLATNEKLFF.

The J gene is TRBJ2-3, the V gene TRBV28; 8 bases align to TRBD1. V was pared by 5 bases and J by 2 bases, with 9 bases of the junction left unmatched. The length of the CDR3 is 16 residues. Germline values: CDR1 MDHEN, CDR2 SYDVKM. The CDR3 region has the DNA TGTGCCAGCAGTCCTCAGGACAGGGTAAACACAGATACGCAGTATTTT. Amino acid sequence: CASSPQDRVNTDTQYF.

The rearrangement uses TRBV6-1 and TRBJ2-1; D may match TRBD1 or TRBD2 (5 bases each). The CDR3 is made up of 13 amino acids. The V gene lost 4 bases and the J gene lost 5 bases, with 9 bases spanning the gap. Germline assignment: CDR1 MNHNS and CDR2 SASEGT. The CDR3 sequence: CASSGRDHNEQFF. In nucleotides, the CDR3 is TGTGCCAGCAGTGGCCGGGACCACAATGAGCAGTTCTTC.

The CDR3 DNA reads TGTGCTAGTGGTTTGGTAAGAAGGGGCTCTGGAAACACCATATATTTT. Translation: CASGLVRRGSGNTIYF. The genes are TRBV12-5 and TRBJ1-3; TRBD1 might be the D (5 bases). Germline CDR1 LGHNT, CDR2 FRNRAP. Trimming took 0 bases from V and 0 from J, leaving 9 bases between them. The CDR3 has 16 amino acids. Combining the CDR3 with reference TRBV12-5 and TRBJ1-3 gives the whole variable domain DARVTQTPRHKVTEMGQEVTMRCQPILGHNTVFWYRQTMMQGLELLAYFRNRAPLDDSGMPKDRFSAEMPDATLATLKIQPSEPRDSAVYFCASGLVRRGSGNTIYFGEGSWLTVV.

The chain has TRBV7-5 and TRBJ1-1; the table's D call, TRBD1, has no DNA check behind it. TRBV7-5 is shown as a pseudogene. This CDR3 region has 17 residues. The CDR3 region is CARSTLPGQGNMPEAFF. The CDR3 nucleotides read TGTGCCAGAAGCACCCTACCGGGACAGGGCAATATGCCCGAAGCTTTCTTT.

The rearrangement joins TRBV9 to TRBJ2-7; 10 bases align to TRBD1. This CDR3 spans 14 amino acids. With 4 bases clipped from V and 6 bases from J, the junction kept 7 bases outside the gene matches. Germline CDR1 and CDR2: SGDLS and YYNGEE. This CDR3 is CASSSGTGVGEQYF. For the CDR3, the DNA is TGTGCCAGCAGCTCCGGGACAGGGGTCGGCGAGCAGTACTTC.

The CDR3 nucleotides read TGTGCCAGCAGCGCGACGGGTGCGGGAGCAGCCTACGAGCAGTACTTC. Protein product: CASSATGAGAAYEQYF. V and J are TRBV11-2 and TRBJ2-7; TRBD2 matches 7 bases. The CDR3 runs 16 residues. V was pared by 5 bases and J by 2 bases, with 12 bases of the junction left unmatched. From germline, CDR1 is SGHAT and CDR2 FQNNGV.

The chain uses TRBV27 and TRBJ2-7, with 7 nucleotides matching TRBD1. Germline V gene data show CDR1 as MNHEY and CDR2 as SMNVEV (reference sequence). Trimming removed 2 bases from V and 2 bases from J; junction bases left unmatched: 6. This CDR3 contains 15 residues. The CDR3 sequence: CASSLRTGMAYEQYF. CDR3 DNA sequence: TGTGCCAGCAGTTTACGGACAGGAATGGCCTACGAGCAGTACTTC.

The CDR3 loop is CASSYGQGGEQYF. The CDR3 coding sequence is TGTGCCAGCAGTTATGGACAGGGGGGCGAGCAGTACTTC. The genes are TRBV6-6 and TRBJ2-7, with TRBD1 matching over 10 bases. Trimming took 3 bases from V and 6 from J; bases not matched to a gene: 2. The CDR3 length is 13 residues. CDR1 is MNHNY and CDR2 is SVGAGI in the germline V gene (reference sequence).

V and J are TRBV4-1 and TRBJ2-1, with 7 bases identical to TRBD1. From germline, CDR1 is MGHRA and CDR2 YSYEKL. The CDR3 runs to 14 residues. Germline trimming cut 1 base from V and 6 bases from J; bases unmatched to any gene: 3. CDR3 DNA: TGCGCCAGCAGCCAAGTCGGGACAGCCAATGAGCAGTTCTTC. Translation gives CASSQVGTANEQFF.

Relative to its sample, this clone is large. The genes are TRBV13 and TRBJ1-3; D is unresolved. Germline V lookup: CDR1 PRHDT, CDR2 FYEKMQ (reference sequence). The CDR3 runs to 14 residues. Between the trimmed V and J ends, which lost 4 bases and 4 bases, there was a span of 11 bases. The CDR3 nucleotides read TGTGCCAGCAGCTCCCGCCTCTCAGGAAACACCATATATTTT. Its protein is CASSSRLSGNTIYF.

The chain uses TRBV10-2 and TRBJ2-7, with D hard to call. Trimming took 4 bases from V and 3 from J, leaving 13 bases between them. Per germline, CDR1 WSHSY and CDR2 SAAADI. The CDR3 is 14 amino acids. CDR3: CASSGWGLDYEQYF. As DNA, the CDR3 is TGCGCCAGCAGTGGATGGGGATTAGACTACGAGCAGTACTTC.

The J gene is TRBJ2-5, the V gene TRBV28; D gene uncertain. The CDR3 length is 14 residues. Between the trimmed V and J ends, which lost 7 bases and 3 bases, there was a span of 15 bases. Germline V lookup: CDR1 MDHEN, CDR2 SYDVKM. Here the CDR3 DNA reads TGTGCCAGCACCCTAGATGGGCGAGAAGAGACCCAGTACTTC. Amino acid sequence: CASTLDGREETQYF.

This clone was counted once. The rearrangement uses TRBV4-1 and TRBJ2-1; 10 nucleotides agree with TRBD2. Germline V gene data show CDR1 as MGHRA and CDR2 as YSYEKL. This CDR3 comprises 18 residues. Trimming took 2 bases from V and 7 from J; bases not matched to a gene: 14. CDR3 amino acids: CASSQWEMERGGHNEQFF. CDR3 sequence (DNA): TGCGCCAGCAGCCAATGGGAAATGGAGCGGGGGGGGCATAATGAGCAGTTCTTC.

The rearrangement uses TRBV6-1 and TRBJ1-6; unclear D gene. The CDR3 length is 14 residues. The V end lost 3 bases, the J end lost 3 bases, and 6 bases lay between the germline ends. The germline V gene encodes CDR1 MNHNS and CDR2 SASEGT. The CDR3 protein is CASSEGLYNSPLHF. The CDR3 DNA follows: TGTGCCAGCAGTGAGGGTCTCTATAATTCACCCCTCCACTTT.